The 17 T cell receptor beta chains presented below share a single source sample, sequenced in a study of T cell changes during pregnancy in multiple sclerosis. The table came from immunoSEQ multiplex PCR; TCRdb's copy has only in-frame clones and leaves some out. The profile shows 75,000 to 90,000 clones, about 90% of them singletons. The sample consisted of PBMCs, taken in the first trimester of pregnancy. The receptor source for this set is a female donor in good health, serving as a control in a pregnancy study. Some clones in this sample may be carry-over from other donors' samples.

CDR3 sequence: CASSLPGQETQYF. The CDR3 DNA reads as TGTGCCAGCAGCTTGCCGGGCCAAGAGACCCAGTACTTC. The J gene is TRBJ2-5, the V gene TRBV5-4; no clear D. With 1 base removed from V and 1 base from J, the gap between germline ends came to 5 bases. This CDR3 is 13 amino acids long. The germline V gene has CDR1 SGHNT and CDR2 YYREEE (reference sequence). The full variable domain, with the rest looked up from reference TRBV5-4 and TRBJ2-5, is ETGVTQSPTHLIKTRGQQVTLRCSSQSGHNTVSWYQQALGQGPQFIFQYYREEENGRGNFPPRFSGLQFPNYSSELNVNALELDDSALYLCASSLPGQETQYFGPGTRLLVL.

The chain links TRBV28 to TRBJ1-2; no clear D gene. V shed 10 bases and J shed 4 bases, with 22 bases lying between them. This CDR3 is built from 15 residues. Germline loops: CDR1 MDHEN, CDR2 SYDVKM. CDR3 residues: CATQDYLRSFYGYTF. For the CDR3, the DNA is TGTGCCACCCAAGACTATCTCCGCTCATTCTATGGCTACACCTTC.

The V and J genes are TRBV6-5 and TRBJ2-7; 9 bases are a match to TRBD1. Unmatched junction bases numbered 4, after V lost 6 bases and J lost 1 base. The CDR3 is 14 amino acids. CDR1 and CDR2 (germline): MNHEY, SVGAGI. The CDR3, as DNA: TGTGCCAGCAGACGCGGGACAGGGTCCTACGAGCAGTACTTC. It specifies CASRRGTGSYEQYF.

The V gene is TRBV28, the J gene TRBJ2-7; 7 bases match TRBD1. This CDR3 spans 16 amino acids. Trimming removed 4 bases from V and 5 bases from J; junction bases left unmatched: 14. Germline V gene sequence: CDR1 MDHEN, CDR2 SYDVKM. The CDR3 protein is CASSSADRVISHEQYF. The CDR3, as DNA: TGTGCCAGCAGTTCCGCCGACAGGGTAATTTCCCACGAGCAGTACTTC.

J is TRBJ2-7 and V is TRBV28; D not resolved. The CDR3 is 13 amino acids. Germline CDR1 is MDHEN and CDR2 is SYDVKM. Trimming took 4 bases from V and 3 from J, leaving 10 bases between them. CDR3 residues: CASSSRPFYEQYF. The CDR3 coding sequence is TGTGCCAGCAGTTCGAGGCCTTTCTACGAGCAGTACTTC. The whole variable domain, filled in from reference TRBV28 and TRBJ2-7, reads DVKVTQSSRYLVKRTGEKVFLECVQDMDHENMFWYRQDPGLGLRLIYFSYDVKMKEKGDIPEGYSVSREKKERFSLILESASTNQTSMYLCASSSRPFYEQYFGPGTRLTVT.

Regarding this clone: The same CDR3 can be traced to other DNA sequences in this sample. The V call is TRBV7-2, the J call TRBJ2-7; unclear D gene. V lost 3 bases and J lost 3, with 3 bases in between. This CDR3 contains 11 residues. Germline V CDR1 and CDR2: SGHTA, FQGNSA. The CDR3 bases are TGTGCCAGCAGCTTCCTCTACGAGCAGTACTTC. Protein sequence: CASSFLYEQYF.

This sequence joins TRBV5-1 and TRBJ1-6; maybe TRBD1 (5 bases). Trimming cost V 0 bases and J 9 bases, with 13 bases left between them. Germline V CDR1 and CDR2: SGHRS, YFSETQ. The length of the CDR3 is 15 residues. For the CDR3, the DNA is TGCGCCAGCAGCTTGGCGACAGCGAGGTTTTCACCCCTCCACTTT. Its translation: CASSLATARFSPLHF.

The DNA for the CDR3 is TGTGCCAGTAGTCCCATCGGGCAGGGTGAAGGAATCCAAGAGACCCAGTACTTC. Translated, it gives CASSPIGQGEGIQETQYF. The chain carries TRBV19 and TRBJ2-5, with D possibly TRBD1 on 5 matching bases. Germline V gene sequence: CDR1 LNHDA, CDR2 SQIVND (reference sequence). The CDR3 is 18 residues long. V was clipped by 5 bases and J by 1 base, with 23 bases between them. The whole variable domain, remainder taken from reference TRBV19 and TRBJ2-5, is DGGITQSPKYLFRKEGQNVTLSCEQNLNHDAMYWYRQDPGQGLRLIYYSQIVNDFQKGDIAEGYSVSREKKESFPLTVTSAQKNPTAFYLCASSPIGQGEGIQETQYFGPGTRLLVL.

The genes are TRBV2 and TRBJ2-3, with a possible D match to TRBD2 (6 bases). The germline CDR1 and CDR2 sequences are SNHLY and FYNNEI. With 4 bases removed from V and 2 bases from J, the gap between germline ends came to 16 bases. The CDR3 loop spans 16 amino acids. As DNA, the CDR3 is TGTGCCAGCAGTGCCCTAAGGGCGGGGATCACAGATACGCAGTATTTT. Its translation: CASSALRAGITDTQYF.

This chain joins TRBV6-1 and TRBJ1-4; D unclear. This CDR3 has 16 amino acids. V was shortened by 1 base and J by 0 bases, with 9 bases between the two germline ends. Germline-derived CDR1 and CDR2 are MNHNS and SASEGT. Here the CDR3 DNA reads TGTGCCAGCAGTGAAGTAACACTATCAACTAATGAAAAACTGTTTTTT. Protein product: CASSEVTLSTNEKLFF.

The rearrangement uses TRBV4-3 and TRBJ2-7; TRBD2 is a possible D gene (6 bases). Germline V gene sequence: CDR1 LGHNA, CDR2 YSLEER. The V gene lost 4 bases and the J gene lost 1 base, with 17 bases spanning the gap. CDR3 length: 16 residues. The chain's CDR3 is CASSRGTGTLSYEQYF. DNA for the CDR3: TGCGCCAGCAGCCGAGGTACCGGGACTCTTTCCTACGAGCAGTACTTC.

The rearrangement joins TRBV11-2 to TRBJ1-4, with a possible D match to TRBD1 (6 bases). Between the trimmed V and J ends, which lost 6 bases and 8 bases, there was a span of 19 bases. The CDR3 is 15 amino acids. Germline-derived CDR1 and CDR2 are SGHAT and FQNNGV. The CDR3 loop is CASSSNTGLREKLFF. For the CDR3, the DNA is TGTGCCAGCAGTTCAAATACAGGGCTGAGAGAAAAACTGTTTTTT.

The V and J genes are TRBV4-1 and TRBJ1-4; 7 nucleotides agree with TRBD1. CDR3 length: 15 residues. The V gene's germline CDR1 is MGHRA and CDR2 YSYEKL. The J segment lost 7 bases and the V segment lost 5 bases, leaving 10 bases of the junction unmatched. The CDR3 DNA sequence: TGCGCCAGCAGCTCCCGACAGGGATCGAGTGAAAAACTGTTTTTT. This sequence encodes CASSSRQGSSEKLFF.

The V gene is TRBV11-2, the J gene TRBJ1-3; 10 nucleotides match TRBD1. J gave up 0 bases and V 5 bases, and 7 bases lay outside the gene matches. Germline V gene data show CDR1 as SGHAT and CDR2 as FQNNGV. This CDR3 spans 17 amino acids. The CDR3 bases are TGTGCCAGCAGCCCCGGGACAGGGGCCCTCTCTGGAAACACCATATATTTT. Translated, it gives CASSPGTGALSGNTIYF.

In this sample, this clone turned up a few times. This chain uses TRBV5-1 with TRBJ1-2; 10 bases map to TRBD1. The CDR3 spans 16 residues. Germline-derived CDR1 and CDR2 are SGHRS and YFSETQ. J was trimmed by 3 bases and V by 5 bases; bases with no gene match: 10. Here the CDR3 reads CASRLKTGGGHYGYTF. The CDR3 DNA reads TGCGCCAGCAGGCTAAAGACAGGGGGCGGACACTATGGCTACACCTTC.

The chain is built from TRBV4-3 and TRBJ1-2; possibly TRBD1 for D (5 bases). The germline CDR1 and CDR2 sequences are LGHNA and YSLEER. The V end lost 0 bases, the J end lost 8 bases, and 10 bases lay between the germline ends. This CDR3 region has 13 residues. Here the CDR3 DNA reads TGCGCCAGCAGCCAAGAGCGGGGGGTCGGCTACACCTTC. This encodes CASSQERGVGYTF.

The table lists this clone with a count of one. The V gene is TRBV18, the J gene TRBJ2-1; 7 bases are a match to TRBD2. The CDR3 length is 15 residues. Germline CDR1 reads KGHSH; CDR2 reads LQKENI. The J segment lost 6 bases and the V segment lost 3 bases, leaving 8 bases of the junction unmatched. The CDR3 bases are TGTGCCAGCTCACCGGGAGCGGGAACAGCCAATGAGCAGTTCTTC. Its protein product is CASSPGAGTANEQFF.